This T cell receptor beta chain was recorded in a study of T cell clonotyping in hematopoietic cell transplantation. Notes on the study in general: Few recipient clonotypes overlapped donors; over 97% were de novo at given depth. No sorting was done, leaving CD4 and CD8 contributions mixed. Recipient TCR diversity dropped after transplant; expanded clonotypes rose from day 30 to 180.

A note on this clone: Its specificity is unknown. Within the sample, other DNA sequences also encode this same CDR3.

This table comes from immunoSEQ multiplex PCR, and its TCRdb copy is limited to in-frame clones, with some not included. This table holds several thousand clones, 77% found once. The TCR originated in a female patient aged 50-59 years who had an allogeneic stem cell transplant from an unrelated donor, so the T cells may come from the graft donor. Some clones in this sample may be carry-over from other donors' samples. Material: peripheral blood mononuclear cells, obtained 100 days after allogeneic stem cell transplant.

The CDR3 reads CASSLSGGYGNTIYF. The CDR3 DNA is TGTGCCAGCAGCTTGTCAGGGGGCTATGGAAACACCATATATTTT. The rearrangement uses TRBV7-3 and TRBJ1-3; 8 bases are shared with TRBD1. The CDR3 contains 15 residues. With V trimmed by 3 bases and J by 3 bases, 4 bases remained unmatched. Germline assignment: CDR1 SGHTA and CDR2 FQGTGA.